The entry below gives a single T cell receptor (beta chain) sequence along with its context. The V gene lost 2 bases and the J gene lost 6 bases, with 11 bases spanning the gap. The length of the CDR3 is 14 residues. From germline, CDR1 is LGHNA and CDR2 YNFKEQ. The record originates from a study of shared clonotypes between healthy human individuals. This table comes from immunoSEQ multiplex PCR, and its TCRdb copy is limited to in-frame clones, with some not included. The data show roughly 1,800,000 clones, over 85% seen once. As defined, naive CD8 cells were CD45RO-negative and positively selected for CCR7, with terminally differentiated effector memory CD45RA+ cells excluded.

This rearrangement joins TRBV4-2 to TRBJ1-5, with D perhaps TRBD1 (5 bases). The clonotype originates from a man between 18 and 35 years old in good health. Sequencing input: naive CD8+ T cells sorted from blood. CDR3 residues: CASSQFRGSQPQHF. The CDR3 nucleotides are TGTGCCAGCAGCCAATTTCGGGGGAGTCAGCCCCAGCATTTT.